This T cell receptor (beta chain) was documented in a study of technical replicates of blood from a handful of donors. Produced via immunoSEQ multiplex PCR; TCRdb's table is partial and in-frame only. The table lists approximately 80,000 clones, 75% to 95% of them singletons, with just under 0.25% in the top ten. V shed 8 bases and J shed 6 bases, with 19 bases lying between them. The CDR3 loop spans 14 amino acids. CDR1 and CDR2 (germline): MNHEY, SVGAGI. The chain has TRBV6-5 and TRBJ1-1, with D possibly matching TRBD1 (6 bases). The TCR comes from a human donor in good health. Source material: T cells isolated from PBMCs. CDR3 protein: CASQVGTRVSEAFF. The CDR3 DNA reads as TGTGCCAGCCAAGTTGGGACAAGGGTTTCTGAAGCTTTCTTT.